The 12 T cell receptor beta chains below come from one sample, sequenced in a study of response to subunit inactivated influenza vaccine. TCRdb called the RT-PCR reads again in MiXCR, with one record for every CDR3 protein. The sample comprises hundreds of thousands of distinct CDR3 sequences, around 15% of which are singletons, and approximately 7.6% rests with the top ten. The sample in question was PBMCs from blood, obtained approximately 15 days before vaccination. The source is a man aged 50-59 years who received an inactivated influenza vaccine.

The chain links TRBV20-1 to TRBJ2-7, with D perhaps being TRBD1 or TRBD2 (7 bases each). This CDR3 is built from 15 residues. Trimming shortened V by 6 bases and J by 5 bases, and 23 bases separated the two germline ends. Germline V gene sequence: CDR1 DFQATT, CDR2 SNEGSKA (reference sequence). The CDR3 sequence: CSAKTKPGGQDEQYF. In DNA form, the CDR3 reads TGCAGTGCAAAAACCAAGCCGGGAGGACAGGACGAGCAGTACTTC.

The CDR3 is CSGVRDTDTQYF. The CDR3 DNA sequence: TGCAGCGGGGTCCGGGATACAGATACGCAGTATTTT. This chain uses TRBV29-1 with TRBJ2-3; D might be TRBD2 (5 bases). Germline-derived CDR1 and CDR2 are SQVTM and ANQGSEA. Deletions cut 7 bases from V and 3 bases from J, with 11 bases between. The CDR3 sequence is 12 residues long.

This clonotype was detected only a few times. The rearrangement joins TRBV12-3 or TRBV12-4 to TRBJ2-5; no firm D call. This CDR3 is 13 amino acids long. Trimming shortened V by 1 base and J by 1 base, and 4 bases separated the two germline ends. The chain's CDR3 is CASSLEAQETQYF. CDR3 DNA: TGTGCCAGCAGTTTAGAGGCCCAAGAGACCCAGTACTTC.

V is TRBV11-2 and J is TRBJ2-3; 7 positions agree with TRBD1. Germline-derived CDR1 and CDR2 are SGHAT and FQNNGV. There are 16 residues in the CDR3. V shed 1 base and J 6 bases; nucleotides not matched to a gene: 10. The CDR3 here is CASSLGQGARGDTQYF. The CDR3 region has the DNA TGTGCCAGCAGCTTAGGACAGGGCGCGAGGGGGGATACGCAGTATTTT.

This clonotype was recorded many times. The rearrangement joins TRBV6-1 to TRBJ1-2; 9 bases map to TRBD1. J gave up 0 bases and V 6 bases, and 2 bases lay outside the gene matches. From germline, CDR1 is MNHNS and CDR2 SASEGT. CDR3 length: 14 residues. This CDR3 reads CASRGQGANYGYTF. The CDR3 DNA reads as TGTGCCAGCAGGGGACAGGGAGCTAACTATGGCTACACCTTC.

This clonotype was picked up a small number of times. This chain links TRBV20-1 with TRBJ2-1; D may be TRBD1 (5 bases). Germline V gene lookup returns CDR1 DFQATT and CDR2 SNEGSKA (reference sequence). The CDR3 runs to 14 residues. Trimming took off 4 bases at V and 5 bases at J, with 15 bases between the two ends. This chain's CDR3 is CSANLATANNEQFF. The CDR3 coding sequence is TGCAGTGCTAATCTGGCGACAGCTAACAATGAGCAGTTCTTC.

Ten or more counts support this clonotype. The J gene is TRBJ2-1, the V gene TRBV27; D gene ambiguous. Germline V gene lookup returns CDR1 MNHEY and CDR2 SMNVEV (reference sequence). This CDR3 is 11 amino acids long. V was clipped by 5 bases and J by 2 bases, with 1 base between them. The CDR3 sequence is CASSTYNEQFF. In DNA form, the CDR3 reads TGTGCCAGCAGTACCTACAATGAGCAGTTCTTC.

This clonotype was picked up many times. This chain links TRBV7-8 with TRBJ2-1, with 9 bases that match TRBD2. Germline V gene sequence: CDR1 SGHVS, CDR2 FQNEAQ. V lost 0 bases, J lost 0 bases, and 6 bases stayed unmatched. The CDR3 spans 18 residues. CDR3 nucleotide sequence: TGTGCCAGCAGCTTAGCAAGCCTAGCGGGGAGCTCCTACAATGAGCAGTTCTTC. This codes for CASSLASLAGSSYNEQFF.

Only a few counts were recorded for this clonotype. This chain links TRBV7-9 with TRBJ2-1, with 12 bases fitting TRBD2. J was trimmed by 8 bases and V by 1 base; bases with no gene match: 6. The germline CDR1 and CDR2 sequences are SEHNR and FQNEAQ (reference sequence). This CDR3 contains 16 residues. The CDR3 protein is CASSLVRTSGNDEQFF. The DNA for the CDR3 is TGTGCCAGCAGCTTAGTTCGGACTAGCGGGAACGATGAGCAGTTCTTC.

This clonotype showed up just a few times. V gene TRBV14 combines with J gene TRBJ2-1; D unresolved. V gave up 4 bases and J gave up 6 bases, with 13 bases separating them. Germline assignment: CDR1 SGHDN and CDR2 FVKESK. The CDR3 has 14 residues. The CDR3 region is CASSRRGGVNEQFF. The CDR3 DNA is TGTGCCAGCAGCCGTCGAGGCGGTGTCAATGAGCAGTTCTTC.

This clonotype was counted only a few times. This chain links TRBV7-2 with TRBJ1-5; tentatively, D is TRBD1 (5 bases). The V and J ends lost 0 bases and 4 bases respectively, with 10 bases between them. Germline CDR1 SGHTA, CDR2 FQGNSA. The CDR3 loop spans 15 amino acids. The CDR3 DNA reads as TGTGCCAGCAGCTTAGCGCCAGGGATAAATCAGCCCCAGCATTTT. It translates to CASSLAPGINQPQHF.

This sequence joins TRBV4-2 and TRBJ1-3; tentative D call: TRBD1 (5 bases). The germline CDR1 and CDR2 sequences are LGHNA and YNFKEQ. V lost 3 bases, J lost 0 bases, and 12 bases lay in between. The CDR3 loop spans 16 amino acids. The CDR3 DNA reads TGTGCCAGCAGCCAGGAGGACAACTTCTCTGGAAACACCATATATTTT. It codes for CASSQEDNFSGNTIYF.